One sample yielded the 27 T cell receptor beta chains listed below, sequenced in a study of identical twins. Each CDR3 protein gets one entry after TCRdb re-called the 5' RACE reads with MiXCR. Here the sample spans some 270,000 distinct CDR3 sequences, around 8.8% being singletons. The sample was also reused in another study, on yellow fever vaccine responses in identical twins.

Material: CD8+ T cells sorted from blood. The receptors derive from a young woman in good health.

The chain carries TRBV27 and TRBJ2-7, with TRBD2 matching over 10 bases. Germline V gene lookup returns CDR1 MNHEY and CDR2 SMNVEV (reference sequence). This CDR3 region has 16 residues. After removal of 4 bases from V and 0 bases from J, the junction contained 6 bases not matched to a gene. CDR3 bases: TGTGCCAGCAGTTCAGAGACTAGCGGGTACTCCTACGAGCAGTACTTC. This encodes CASSSETSGYSYEQYF.

The chain uses TRBV6-2 or TRBV6-3 and TRBJ2-1; 13 nucleotides match TRBD2. Per the germline V gene, CDR1 is MNHEY and CDR2 is SVGEGT. The CDR3 has 16 residues. Unmatched junction bases numbered 7, after V lost 2 bases and J lost 9 bases. CDR3 bases: TGTGCCAGCAGTTACCCGGTACTAGCGGGAGGGGGTGAGCAGTTCTTC. Its protein product is CASSYPVLAGGGEQFF.

This clonotype showed up just a few times. The gene calls are TRBV20-1 and TRBJ2-3, with 11 bases matching TRBD2. Trimming cost V 0 bases and J 4 bases; bases outside gene matches: 6. CDR1 is DFQATT and CDR2 is SNEGSKA in the germline V gene (reference sequence). CDR3 length equals 16 residues. CDR3: CSAREVAGGDPDTQYF. The CDR3 nucleotides read TGCAGTGCTAGAGAGGTAGCGGGAGGGGACCCAGATACGCAGTATTTT.

The sample holds many counts of this clonotype. This chain joins TRBV12-3 or TRBV12-4 and TRBJ2-1; 8 bases line up with TRBD2. The CDR3 is 21 amino acids. With 3 bases clipped from V and 4 bases from J, the junction kept 23 bases outside the gene matches. The CDR3 coding sequence is TGTGCCAGCAGTTTCGGCAGCATTCACTCACATTTTAGCGGGAAGTACAATGAGCAGTTCTTC. Its protein is CASSFGSIHSHFSGKYNEQFF.

The chain couples TRBV14 to TRBJ2-1, with 10 bases aligning to TRBD2. Trimming cost V 4 bases and J 6 bases; bases outside gene matches: 6. The CDR3 sequence is 15 residues long. Germline CDR1 reads SGHDN; CDR2 reads FVKESK. The CDR3 region is CASSLAGGPFNEQFF. Written as DNA, the CDR3 is TGTGCCAGCAGCCTAGCGGGGGGACCCTTCAATGAGCAGTTCTTC.

This clonotype came up many times. The V and J genes are TRBV27 and TRBJ2-1; 7 bases map to TRBD2. Trimming took 6 bases from V and 3 from J; bases not matched to a gene: 5. Germline V gene data show CDR1 as MNHEY and CDR2 as SMNVEV (reference sequence). This CDR3 comprises 14 residues. The CDR3 loop reads CASSERGIYNEQFF. The DNA of the CDR3 is TGTGCCAGCAGCGAGCGGGGTATCTACAATGAGCAGTTCTTC.

The rearrangement links TRBV6-2 or TRBV6-3 to TRBJ2-1, with D unresolved. Trimming took 2 bases from V and 8 from J, leaving 7 bases between them. Germline-derived CDR1 and CDR2 are MNHEY and SVGEGT. The CDR3 sequence is 12 residues long. In nucleotides, the CDR3 is TGTGCCAGCAGTTACGGGTCCCATGAGCAGTTCTTC. It translates to CASSYGSHEQFF.

This clonotype was observed at least ten times. This sequence joins TRBV3-1 and TRBJ1-2, with 9 bases that match TRBD1. Per the germline V gene, CDR1 is LGHDT and CDR2 is YNNKEL (reference sequence). Unmatched junction bases numbered 4, after V lost 4 bases and J lost 4 bases. The CDR3 runs to 14 residues. The CDR3 DNA sequence: TGTGCCAGCAGCCCTCGGACAGGGGCCTATGGCTACACCTTC. Translating it yields CASSPRTGAYGYTF.

This clonotype occurred many times. The chain couples TRBV3-1 to TRBJ2-5; D uncertain. V was cut by 1 base and J by 4 bases, with 25 bases left in between. The CDR3 sequence is 19 residues long. Germline V lookup: CDR1 LGHDT, CDR2 YNNKEL (reference sequence). Here the CDR3 reads CASSQALLPGPKSTETQYF. For the CDR3, the DNA is TGTGCCAGCAGCCAAGCTCTCTTGCCAGGACCAAAATCCACAGAGACCCAGTACTTC.

This clonotype showed up many times. The chain carries TRBV11-1 and TRBJ2-5; TRBD2 aligns across 9 bases. This CDR3 is built from 21 residues. Trimming at V came to 2 bases and at J to 0 bases, leaving 19 bases not matched to a gene. The V gene's germline CDR1 is SGHAT and CDR2 FQDESV (reference sequence). Here the CDR3 reads CASSLIGAEASGEWYQETQYF. In DNA, the CDR3 is TGTGCCAGCAGCTTAATCGGGGCCGAGGCTAGCGGGGAATGGTACCAAGAGACCCAGTACTTC.

The genes are TRBV27 and TRBJ2-5; TRBD1 matches at 7 bases. Looked up from germline, CDR1 is MNHEY and CDR2 is SMNVEV (reference sequence). This CDR3 has 14 residues. Trimming at V came to 5 bases and at J to 1 base, leaving 4 bases not matched to a gene. The CDR3 sequence: CASSHRDSQETQYF. CDR3 nucleotide sequence: TGTGCCAGCAGTCACCGGGACAGCCAAGAGACCCAGTACTTC.

This CDR3 reads CSARDYDSVSYEQYF. In DNA, the CDR3 is TGCAGTGCTAGAGATTATGACAGCGTCTCCTACGAGCAGTACTTC. The genes are TRBV20-1 and TRBJ2-7; D might be TRBD1 (5 bases). Trimming took off 0 bases at V and 0 bases at J, with 12 bases between the two ends. Germline CDR1 reads DFQATT; CDR2 reads SNEGSKA (reference sequence). The CDR3 is made up of 15 amino acids.

This clonotype was recorded many times. The chain carries TRBV5-1 and TRBJ2-7; D is undetermined. Germline-derived CDR1 and CDR2 are SGHRS and YFSETQ. The germline V and J ends were trimmed by 0 bases and 5 bases, with 6 bases remaining between them. The CDR3 sequence is 12 residues long. The CDR3 protein is CASSLGSDEQYF. The DNA of the CDR3 is TGCGCCAGCAGCTTGGGAAGCGACGAGCAGTACTTC.

Comments on this clonotype: The junction departs from germline at one end; a sequencing error may be responsible. The CDR3 DNA sequence: TGTGCCAGCAGTTACGGGTCGGGCAGGGCATTCTTC. Translation gives CASSYGSGRAFF. This chain connects TRBV6-5 to TRBJ1-2; possible D gene TRBD1, 5 bases. The CDR3 is made up of 12 amino acids. Germline V gene sequence: CDR1 MNHEY, CDR2 SVGAGI.

This clonotype was seen repeatedly, ten times or more. The rearrangement uses TRBV4-1 and TRBJ2-3, with D unclear. The CDR3 totals 14 residues. V lost 0 bases and J lost 2, with 6 bases in between. The germline V gene has CDR1 MGHRA and CDR2 YSYEKL. CDR3 amino acids: CASSQDSNTDTQYF. In nucleotides, the CDR3 is TGCGCCAGCAGCCAAGATTCGAACACAGATACGCAGTATTTT.

This clonotype showed up just a few times. This chain links TRBV4-2 with TRBJ2-5; a weak D match, TRBD2 (6 bases). V was cut by 0 bases and J by 5 bases, with 13 bases left in between. Germline CDR1 LGHNA, CDR2 YNFKEQ. The CDR3 loop spans 15 amino acids. The chain's CDR3 is CASSQERGRFETQYF. CDR3 coding DNA: TGTGCCAGCAGCCAAGAGCGGGGTCGTTTTGAGACCCAGTACTTC.

Only a few counts were recorded for this clonotype. J is TRBJ2-2 and V is TRBV6-4; D gene uncertain. Germline CDR1 reads MRHNA; CDR2 reads SNTAGT. The V and J ends lost 1 base and 6 bases respectively, with 3 bases between them. This CDR3 comprises 12 residues. CDR3 residues: CASSDFAGELFF. The CDR3, as DNA: TGTGCCAGCAGTGACTTCGCCGGGGAGCTGTTTTTT.

This clonotype was detected only a few times. The rearrangement uses TRBV9 and TRBJ2-7, with 7 positions matching TRBD1. V gave up 4 bases and J gave up 0 bases; unmatched junction bases: 10. Per germline, CDR1 SGDLS and CDR2 YYNGEE. This CDR3 is 16 amino acids long. CDR3 loop: CASSPDSGTDSYEQYF. The CDR3 DNA follows: TGTGCCAGCAGCCCAGATTCAGGGACAGACTCCTACGAGCAGTACTTC.

The chain is built from TRBV3-1 and TRBJ2-5; D uncertain. Germline CDR1 reads LGHDT; CDR2 reads YNNKEL (reference sequence). V was cut by 4 bases and J by 3 bases, with 12 bases left in between. The CDR3 loop spans 14 amino acids. As DNA, the CDR3 is TGTGCCAGCAGCCCATACGACGGAAAAGAGACCCAGTACTTC. Protein sequence: CASSPYDGKETQYF.

DNA of the CDR3: TGTGCCAGCAGCCCATTGACAGGACGCTCCTACGAGCAGTACTTC. Translating gives CASSPLTGRSYEQYF. The chain employs TRBV7-6 and TRBJ2-7; a weak D match, TRBD1 (6 bases). Germline CDR1 is SGHVS and CDR2 is FNYEAQ. The length of the CDR3 is 15 residues. V was trimmed by 5 bases and J by 0 bases, leaving 14 bases between them.

This clonotype occurred a few times. J is TRBJ2-2 and V is TRBV6-5, with D hard to call. Germline V gene lookup returns CDR1 MNHEY and CDR2 SVGAGI. V lost 0 bases and J lost 11, with 10 bases in between. This CDR3 contains 13 residues. The CDR3 loop reads CASSYSRHGELFF. The CDR3 nucleotides read TGTGCCAGCAGTTACTCGAGGCATGGAGAGCTGTTTTTT.

This clonotype has at least ten counts. V gene TRBV18 combines with J gene TRBJ2-1; D is unresolved. Germline V lookup: CDR1 KGHSH, CDR2 LQKENI. V dropped 3 bases and J dropped 0 bases, with 12 bases sitting between them. The CDR3 totals 16 residues. The CDR3 DNA follows: TGTGCCAGCTCACCTGAGGACCGAAGCTCCTACAATGAGCAGTTCTTC. Protein product: CASSPEDRSSYNEQFF.

The V gene is TRBV2, the J gene TRBJ2-3; 10 bases line up with TRBD2. Germline loops: CDR1 SNHLY, CDR2 FYNNEI. CDR3 length: 17 residues. The V and J ends lost 2 bases and 6 bases, in that order; junction bases with no gene match: 11. CDR3 sequence reads: CASSESAASGSPDTQYF. Here the CDR3 DNA reads TGTGCCAGCAGTGAAAGTGCCGCTAGCGGGAGTCCCGATACGCAGTATTTT.

This clonotype has a count of ten or more. This sequence joins TRBV7-9 and TRBJ2-2; TRBD2 matches at 9 bases. V lost 5 bases, J lost 0 bases, and 4 bases stayed unmatched. From germline, CDR1 is SEHNR and CDR2 FQNEAQ (reference sequence). The CDR3 is 16 amino acids. The CDR3 sequence is CASSRGLAPNTGELFF. In DNA form, the CDR3 reads TGTGCCAGCAGCCGGGGACTAGCTCCGAACACCGGGGAGCTGTTTTTT.

The chain combines TRBV27 with TRBJ2-1; 12 bases are shared with TRBD2. V was clipped by 4 bases and J by 0 bases; unmatched bases: 4. Germline lookup yields CDR1 MNHEY and CDR2 SMNVEV (reference sequence). This CDR3 contains 17 residues. CDR3 loop: CASSSTSGGPSYNEQFF. For the CDR3, the DNA is TGTGCCAGCAGTTCAACTAGCGGGGGGCCCTCCTACAATGAGCAGTTCTTC.

The chain has TRBV6-1 and TRBJ2-7, with 9 positions matching TRBD2. Per the germline V gene, CDR1 is MNHNS and CDR2 is SASEGT. The CDR3 extends over 16 amino acids. The trim removed 6 bases at V and 5 bases at J, leaving 14 bases unmatched. CDR3 sequence: CASSPAGLAGIHEQYF. In nucleotides, the CDR3 is TGTGCCAGCAGCCCGGCCGGGCTAGCGGGAATCCACGAGCAGTACTTC.

The sample holds many counts of this clonotype. The gene calls are TRBV4-3 and TRBJ2-7; no reliable D call. In germline, CDR1 is LGHNA, CDR2 YSLEER. V was cut by 1 base and J by 3 bases, with 7 bases left in between. This CDR3 region has 13 residues. This CDR3 is CASSQGLLYEQYF. The CDR3 DNA reads TGCGCCAGCAGCCAAGGGCTACTCTACGAGCAGTACTTC.